The T cell receptor (beta chain) under discussion was sequenced for a study of shared clonotypes between healthy human individuals. Every contributor of samples was a Caucasian grown-up residing in Nashville, Tennessee. TCRdb's copy holds only in-frame clones and misses some; the assay was immunoSEQ multiplex PCR. The sample yields some 650,000 clones, 95% to 98% seen once. The CDR3 spans 10 residues. From germline, CDR1 is SEHNR and CDR2 FQNEAQ (reference sequence). What was sequenced was naive CD4+ T cells sorted from blood. Subset indicated: CD45RA+ positively selected. The rearrangement links TRBV7-9 to TRBJ1-2, with a possible D match to TRBD1 (6 bases). The TCR originated in a young woman in good health. The CDR3 loop is CATGFYGYTF. DNA of the CDR3: TGTGCGACAGGATTCTATGGCTACACCTTC.